Below are 18 T cell receptor beta chains sequenced from a single sample in a study of blood T cell repertoires in COVID-19. TCRdb's copy holds only in-frame clones and misses some; the assay was immunoSEQ multiplex PCR. Of roughly 140,000 clones in the sample, around 81% were seen once. Sample: PBMCs or T cells enriched from blood (not recorded which). The receptors come from a middle-aged woman who had recovered from COVID-19.

This rearrangement joins TRBV4-1 to TRBJ2-1, with a tentative D call TRBD2 (6 bases). CDR3 length: 17 amino acids. V gave up 1 base and J gave up 9 bases, with 22 bases separating them. Germline CDR1 and CDR2: MGHRA and YSYEKL. CDR3 sequence: CASSQGGGARVMGEQFF. CDR3 in DNA: TGCGCCAGCAGCCAAGGGGGCGGGGCCAGGGTAATGGGTGAGCAGTTCTTC.

The J gene is TRBJ1-5, the V gene TRBV6-5; D might be TRBD1 (6 bases). CDR1 is MNHEY, CDR2 SVGAGI, per germline. CDR3 length equals 13 residues. V gave up 6 bases and J gave up 4 bases, with 10 bases separating them. CDR3 sequence: CASRHRENQPQHF. CDR3 DNA: TGTGCCAGCAGGCACAGGGAAAATCAGCCCCAGCATTTT.

This chain uses TRBV5-1 with TRBJ2-5; 10 bases line up with TRBD1. Germline lookup yields CDR1 SGHRS and CDR2 YFSETQ. The CDR3 is 16 residues long. V trimming: 3 bases; J trimming: 4 bases; junction bases outside the gene matches: 9. CDR3 loop: CASSSGTGERTETQYF. As DNA, the CDR3 is TGCGCCAGCAGCTCGGGGACAGGGGAACGGACAGAGACCCAGTACTTC.

The genes are TRBV6-5 and TRBJ1-5, with unresolved D. This CDR3 has 14 residues. Trimming shortened V by 5 bases and J by 0 bases, and 8 bases separated the two germline ends. Germline assignment: CDR1 MNHEY and CDR2 SVGAGI. The CDR3 sequence is CASSPNGSNQPQHF. The DNA for the CDR3 is TGTGCCAGCAGTCCGAACGGTAGCAATCAGCCCCAGCATTTT.

The chain joins TRBV5-8 to TRBJ1-1; 7 positions match TRBD1. CDR3 length: 14 residues. In germline, CDR1 is SGHTS, CDR2 YDEGEE. J was trimmed by 1 base and V by 2 bases; bases with no gene match: 2. The CDR3 loop is CASSFRTGNTEAFF. The CDR3 nucleotides read TGTGCCAGCAGCTTCCGGACAGGGAACACTGAAGCTTTCTTT.

A word on this clone: An end of the junction differs from the germline gene, which may be a read error. CDR3 amino acids: CATSTGQGGNEQYF. In DNA, the CDR3 is TGTGCCACCAGTACAGGACAGGGGGGCAACGAGCAGTACTTC. V gene TRBV6-5 combines with J gene TRBJ2-7; 10 bases agree with TRBD1. The CDR3 totals 14 residues. Per germline, CDR1 MNHEY and CDR2 SVGAGI.

The V call is TRBV7-2, the J call TRBJ2-3; 11 bases agree with TRBD2. The CDR3 has 16 amino acids. V shed 1 base and J 6 bases; nucleotides not matched to a gene: 6. Per the germline V gene, CDR1 is SGHTA and CDR2 is FQGNSA. The CDR3: CASSLGSGGAMDTQYF. The CDR3 region has the DNA TGTGCCAGCAGCTTAGGTAGCGGGGGGGCCATGGATACGCAGTATTTT.

This chain uses TRBV7-9 with TRBJ2-1, with 7 bases lining up with TRBD2. The germline V gene encodes CDR1 SEHNR and CDR2 FQNEAQ (reference sequence). Losses at the gene ends were 1 base for V and 1 base for J; bases not matched to a gene: 4. CDR3 length: 16 amino acids. CDR3 coding DNA: TGTGCCAGCAGCTTAGTTCCGGGGGGATCCTACAATGAGCAGTTCTTC. Translating gives CASSLVPGGSYNEQFF.

This chain connects TRBV3-1 (or the pseudogene TRBV3-2) to TRBJ1-2; 10 positions match TRBD1. Germline loops: CDR1 LGHDT, CDR2 YNNKEL (reference sequence). The J segment lost 7 bases and the V segment lost 3 bases, leaving 2 bases of the junction unmatched. The CDR3 has 13 amino acids. The CDR3 sequence is CASSHRTGGGYTF. For the CDR3, the DNA is TGTGCCAGCAGCCATCGGACAGGGGGTGGCTACACCTTC.

The V call is TRBV14, the J call TRBJ2-1; D possibly corresponds to TRBD1 (5 bases). V was shortened by 4 bases and J by 4 bases, with 11 bases between the two germline ends. Germline V gene lookup returns CDR1 SGHDN and CDR2 FVKESK. The CDR3 consists of 14 residues. The CDR3 loop is CASSRTGPYNEQFF. The CDR3 DNA reads TGTGCCAGCAGCCGAACAGGTCCTTACAATGAGCAGTTCTTC.

The chain joins TRBV2 to TRBJ2-1; tentative D call: TRBD1 (6 bases). The CDR3 extends over 14 amino acids. CDR1 SNHLY and CDR2 FYNNEI come from the germline V gene. The V and J ends lost 4 bases and 3 bases respectively, with 10 bases between them. Here the CDR3 DNA reads TGTGCCAGCAGTGGGGGGCAGGGCTACAATGAGCAGTTCTTC. It codes for CASSGGQGYNEQFF. The full variable domain, rest sourced from reference TRBV2 and TRBJ2-1, is EPEVTQTPSHQVTQMGQEVILRCVPISNHLYFYWYRQILGQKVEFLVSFYNNEISEKSEIFDDQFSVERPDGSNFTLKIRSTKLEDSAMYFCASSGGQGYNEQFFGPGTRLTVL.

V is TRBV7-2 and J is TRBJ1-2; 8 nucleotides align to TRBD1. Losses at the gene ends were 8 bases for V and 0 bases for J; bases not matched to a gene: 11. This CDR3 has 16 residues. The germline V gene encodes CDR1 SGHTA and CDR2 FQGNSA. CDR3 sequence reads: CASLLPPDRANYGYTF. CDR3 DNA: TGTGCCAGCCTTCTTCCCCCGGACAGGGCTAACTATGGCTACACCTTC.

This chain uses TRBV5-4 with TRBJ1-3; tentative D call: TRBD1 (6 bases). CDR3 length: 18 residues. Trimming shortened V by 3 bases and J by 0 bases, and 19 bases separated the two germline ends. The V gene's germline CDR1 is SGHNT and CDR2 YYREEE (reference sequence). CDR3 coding DNA: TGTGCCAGCAGCTGGGGGCCCCCGGGACAAATCTCTGGAAACACCATATATTTT. This encodes CASSWGPPGQISGNTIYF.

This chain links TRBV11-2 with TRBJ2-2; TRBD2 aligns across 8 bases. V gave up 7 bases and J gave up 1 base; unmatched junction bases: 8. Germline V gene data show CDR1 as SGHAT and CDR2 as FQNNGV. The length of the CDR3 is 16 residues. CDR3 residues: CASIHTSGGNTGELFF. CDR3 DNA: TGTGCCAGCATCCATACCAGCGGGGGGAACACCGGGGAGCTGTTTTTT. Filled out from reference TRBV11-2 and TRBJ2-2, the complete variable domain reads EAGVAQSPRYKIIEKRQSVAFWCNPISGHATLYWYQQILGQGPKLLIQFQNNGVVDDSQLPKDRFSAERLKGVDSTLKIQPAKLEDSAVYLCASIHTSGGNTGELFFGEGSRLTVL.

This chain connects TRBV3-1 (or the pseudogene TRBV3-2) to TRBJ1-6; maybe TRBD1 (5 bases). V shed 0 bases and J shed 7 bases, with 10 bases lying between them. CDR1 is LGHDT, CDR2 YNNKEL, per germline (reference sequence). The CDR3 contains 15 residues. The CDR3 DNA sequence: TGTGCCAGCAGCCAAGAACCAGGGCCAAATTCACCCCTCCACTTT. Protein product: CASSQEPGPNSPLHF.

This rearrangement joins TRBV15 to TRBJ2-1; a weak D match, TRBD2 (5 bases). The germline V and J ends were trimmed by 0 bases and 0 bases, with 6 bases remaining between them. Germline CDR1 is LNHNV and CDR2 is YYDKDF (reference sequence). The CDR3 covers 15 residues. CDR3 coding DNA: TGTGCCACCAGCAGAGAAACTAGCTCCTACAATGAGCAGTTCTTC. Encoded protein: CATSRETSSYNEQFF.

This clone was seen just once. The rearrangement links TRBV30 to TRBJ1-2; D remains ambiguous. The CDR3 length is 12 residues. Germline lookup yields CDR1 GTSNPN and CDR2 SVGIG (reference sequence). V lost 1 base, J lost 8 bases, and 11 bases lay in between. The CDR3: CAWSGTGKGYTF. CDR3 DNA: TGTGCCTGGAGTGGAACCGGGAAAGGCTACACCTTC.

This clone was seen more than once but under ten times. The rearrangement links TRBV30 to TRBJ2-2; no clear D. The ends were cut back, 3 bases at V and 1 base at J, with 9 bases in the middle. Germline V lookup: CDR1 GTSNPN, CDR2 SVGIG (reference sequence). CDR3 length: 14 residues. The CDR3 sequence is CAWSRNLNTGELFF. DNA for the CDR3: TGTGCCTGGAGCCGAAACTTGAACACCGGGGAGCTGTTTTTT.